The source of this T cell receptor (beta chain) is a study of T cell clonality in common variable immunodeficiency. Findings and limits, study-wide: CVID subjects shared fewer TCRbeta clones than healthy controls did. Fewer deletions and N-nucleotide insertions were reportedly seen in common variable immunodeficiency TCR beta sequences.

Germline V lookup: CDR1 SQVTM, CDR2 ANQGSEA. This CDR3 is built from 12 residues. V lost 6 bases to trimming and J lost 2 bases, with 10 bases between them. Repertoires were generated with immunoSEQ multiplex PCR, while TCRdb's copy carries only in-frame clones and drops some. The sample has tens of thousands of clones, none seen only once. This clone was picked up many times. The antigen is unknown. From the germline J gene comes the end of the CDR3, since the read stops 3 residues before it. The receptor's source is a person between 18 and 69 years old in good health. The rearrangement joins TRBV29-1 to TRBJ1-1; D is ambiguous. Material for sequencing was peripheral blood mononuclear cells. The part of the CDR3 DNA that was read is TGCAGCGTCCCGGGTCTTAACACTGAA. It specifies CSVPGLNTE. In full, the CDR3 is CSVPGLNTEAFF.